The next 30 T cell receptor beta chains were all read from a single sample in a study of blood T cell repertoires in COVID-19. TCRdb's copy holds only in-frame clones and misses some; the assay was immunoSEQ multiplex PCR. Of under 25,000 clones listed, about 85% are singletons. The specimen was peripheral blood. These receptors all stem from a human donor with active COVID-19. The donor label of this sample is uncertain.

The chain couples TRBV6-2 or TRBV6-3 to TRBJ2-1; no clear D. The V and J ends lost 5 bases and 0 bases respectively, with 11 bases between them. Germline V gene lookup returns CDR1 MNHEY and CDR2 SVGEGT. This CDR3 is 15 amino acids long. CDR3 amino acids: CASSRNIGSYNEQFF. CDR3 bases: TGTGCCAGCAGTCGAAATATCGGCTCCTACAATGAGCAGTTCTTC.

Only one count was recorded for this clone. The J gene is TRBJ1-5, the V gene TRBV19; weak D call: TRBD1 (6 bases). Deletions cut 6 bases from V and 4 bases from J, with 19 bases between. The CDR3 covers 16 residues. CDR1 is LNHDA, CDR2 SQIVND, per germline (reference sequence). Written as DNA, the CDR3 is TGTGCCAGTAGCCGTACCGGGACACGGAGTAATCAGCCCCAGCATTTT. Its translation is CASSRTGTRSNQPQHF.

The chain uses TRBV3-1 (or the pseudogene TRBV3-2) and TRBJ1-6; D may be TRBD1 (6 bases). Trimming took off 4 bases at V and 7 bases at J, with 14 bases between the two ends. Germline V CDR1 and CDR2: LGHDT, YNNKEL (reference sequence). This CDR3 spans 15 amino acids. The CDR3 is CASSPAGVRNSPLHF. The CDR3 coding sequence is TGTGCCAGCAGCCCAGCAGGGGTACGAAATTCACCCCTCCACTTT.

The J gene is TRBJ2-1, the V gene TRBV30, with 12 bases matching TRBD2. In germline, CDR1 is GTSNPN, CDR2 SVGIG (reference sequence). The CDR3 is 13 amino acids. With 1 base clipped from V and 14 bases from J, the junction kept 6 bases outside the gene matches. DNA for the CDR3: TGTGCCTGGAGTGAATCTCGGACTAGCGGGGAGTTCTTC. Amino acid sequence: CAWSESRTSGEFF.

The chain has TRBV19 and TRBJ1-1, with 8 bases identical to TRBD1. Germline CDR1 is LNHDA and CDR2 is SQIVND (reference sequence). The CDR3 contains 15 residues. J lost 1 base, V lost 6 bases, and 7 bases had no gene match. In DNA, the CDR3 is TGTGCCAGTAGGGGGATCGGACAGGGGAACACTGAAGCTTTCTTT. It yields the protein CASRGIGQGNTEAFF.

The rearrangement links TRBV5-1 to TRBJ2-2; D unclear. The germline gives CDR1 SGHRS, CDR2 YFSETQ. The CDR3 is 16 amino acids. V lost 4 bases to trimming and J lost 0 bases, with 13 bases between them. CDR3 in amino acids: CASSVNIGANTGELFF. The CDR3 bases are TGCGCCAGCAGCGTGAACATCGGAGCGAACACCGGGGAGCTGTTTTTT. Drawing the rest from reference TRBV5-1 and TRBJ2-2, the complete variable domain is KAGVTQTPRYLIKTRGQQVTLSCSPISGHRSVSWYQQTPGQGLQFLFEYFSETQRNKGNFPGRFSGRQFSNSRSEMNVSTLELGDSALYLCASSVNIGANTGELFFGEGSRLTVL.

This sequence joins TRBV4-2 and TRBJ2-3; TRBD2 might be the D (6 bases). V lost 0 bases, J lost 4 bases, and 11 bases lay in between. CDR1 is LGHNA, CDR2 YNFKEQ, per germline. The CDR3 spans 15 residues. The CDR3 loop is CASSQDRESADTQYF. In DNA form, the CDR3 reads TGTGCCAGCAGCCAAGATCGGGAGAGCGCAGATACGCAGTATTTT.

The chain uses TRBV29-1 and TRBJ2-7; TRBD2 might be the D (6 bases). CDR3 length: 14 amino acids. The germline CDR1 and CDR2 sequences are SQVTM and ANQGSEA. Deletions cut 4 bases from V and 6 bases from J, with 19 bases between. The CDR3 here is CSVGKAFRDSEQYF. The CDR3 DNA reads as TGCAGCGTTGGCAAGGCTTTCCGGGACTCCGAGCAGTACTTC.

The chain employs TRBV2 and TRBJ2-5; tentatively, D is TRBD1 (7 bases). V shed 4 bases and J shed 5 bases, with 20 bases lying between them. The CDR3 has 16 residues. Germline lookup yields CDR1 SNHLY and CDR2 FYNNEI. CDR3 sequence (DNA): TGTGCCAGCAGTGGATCCAGCGGAGGGGGCGGGGAGACCCAGTACTTC. It is translated as CASSGSSGGGGETQYF. Full variable domain (outside the CDR3, taken from reference TRBV2 and TRBJ2-5): EPEVTQTPSHQVTQMGQEVILRCVPISNHLYFYWYRQILGQKVEFLVSFYNNEISEKSEIFDDQFSVERPDGSNFTLKIRSTKLEDSAMYFCASSGSSGGGGETQYFGPGTRLLVL.

The V and J genes are TRBV7-8 and TRBJ1-4; the D is unclear. V dropped 0 bases and J dropped 4 bases, with 6 bases sitting between them. The germline V gene encodes CDR1 SGHVS and CDR2 FQNEAQ. This CDR3 region has 14 residues. The CDR3 loop is CASSLAQLNEKLFF. CDR3 nucleotides: TGTGCCAGCAGCTTAGCACAGCTTAATGAAAAACTGTTTTTT.

This sequence joins TRBV7-2 and TRBJ2-5; no definite D call. The length of the CDR3 is 15 residues. The germline CDR1 and CDR2 sequences are SGHTA and FQGNSA. Trimming took off 4 bases at V and 2 bases at J, with 14 bases between the two ends. CDR3: CASSYRHGDQETQYF. The CDR3 region has the DNA TGTGCCAGCAGCTACAGACACGGCGATCAAGAGACCCAGTACTTC.

The rearrangement links TRBV2 to TRBJ2-7; tentative D call: TRBD1 (6 bases). V lost 3 bases, J lost 4 bases, and 10 bases lay in between. Germline lookup yields CDR1 SNHLY and CDR2 FYNNEI. This CDR3 contains 13 residues. In DNA, the CDR3 is TGTGCCAGCAGTGAGAGCAGGGGTTACGAGCAGTACTTC. It translates to CASSESRGYEQYF. Filled out from reference TRBV2 and TRBJ2-7, the complete variable domain reads EPEVTQTPSHQVTQMGQEVILRCVPISNHLYFYWYRQILGQKVEFLVSFYNNEISEKSEIFDDQFSVERPDGSNFTLKIRSTKLEDSAMYFCASSESRGYEQYFGPGTRLTVT.

This rearrangement joins TRBV10-1 to TRBJ2-7; 9 nucleotides align to TRBD2. V shed 8 bases and J 7 bases; nucleotides not matched to a gene: 15. Germline V gives CDR1 WNHNN, CDR2 SYGVQD (reference sequence). The CDR3 spans 15 residues. CDR3 residues: CASPGGVAGEGEQYF. CDR3 DNA: TGCGCCAGCCCAGGAGGGGTAGCGGGAGAAGGGGAGCAGTACTTC.

The chain couples TRBV5-1 to TRBJ2-1; 11 nucleotides match TRBD2. Germline values: CDR1 SGHRS, CDR2 YFSETQ. Germline trimming cut 6 bases from V and 12 bases from J; bases unmatched to any gene: 14. CDR3 length: 15 residues. CDR3 nucleotides: TGCGCCAGCACCCCAGCGACTAGCGGGATCTTTGGGCAGTTCTTC. Protein sequence: CASTPATSGIFGQFF.

This sequence joins TRBV7-8 and TRBJ2-1, with TRBD2 identical over 13 bases. V lost 5 bases, J lost 6 bases, and 13 bases stayed unmatched. CDR1 is SGHVS, CDR2 FQNEAQ, per germline. CDR3 length equals 18 residues. As DNA, the CDR3 is TGTGCCAGCAGCCCCCCCCTGGGACTAGCGGGGCCCCTCAATGAGCAGTTCTTC. Amino acids: CASSPPLGLAGPLNEQFF.

The CDR3 DNA sequence: TGTGCCAGCAGGAAGGAGCGAGAGACCCAGTACTTC. This translates into CASRKERETQYF. The rearrangement joins TRBV25-1 to TRBJ2-5; no firm D call. Germline V gives CDR1 MGHDK, CDR2 SYGVNS. The CDR3 is 12 amino acids. Trimming pared 6 bases from V and 4 bases from J, leaving 9 bases between.

J is TRBJ2-4 and V is TRBV30, with D perhaps TRBD2 (6 bases). This CDR3 comprises 17 residues. Germline CDR1 is GTSNPN and CDR2 is SVGIG (reference sequence). V was trimmed by 3 bases and J by 0 bases, leaving 18 bases between them. For the CDR3, the DNA is TGTGCCTGGAGCCCTGACCCCGGGGGAATAGCCAAAAACATTCAGTACTTC. As protein: CAWSPDPGGIAKNIQYF.

This clone occurred once. The chain recombines TRBV30 with TRBJ1-1, with 9 bases lining up with TRBD1. This CDR3 spans 15 amino acids. Germline values: CDR1 GTSNPN, CDR2 SVGIG (reference sequence). V trimming: 2 bases; J trimming: 3 bases; junction bases outside the gene matches: 7. CDR3 DNA sequence: TGTGCCTGGAGTCCGATGGACAGGGGCGACACTGAAGCTTTCTTT. This gives the protein CAWSPMDRGDTEAFF. The variable domain in full, with the rest retrieved from reference TRBV30 and TRBJ1-1, is SQTIHQWPATLVQPVGSPLSLECTVEGTSNPNLYWYRQAAGRGLQLLFYSVGIGQISSEVPQNLSASRPQDRQFILSSKKLLLSDSGFYLCAWSPMDRGDTEAFFGQGTRLTVV.

This clone was seen only a few times. The rearrangement links TRBV9 to TRBJ2-2; a weak D match, TRBD2 (6 bases). The V end lost 4 bases, the J end lost 9 bases, and 22 bases lay between the germline ends. Per germline, CDR1 SGDLS and CDR2 YYNGEE. This CDR3 is 16 amino acids long. CDR3 coding DNA: TGTGCCAGCAGCCCCCGGGCCGTTCCCGGGGACTGGGAGCTGTTTTTT. This encodes CASSPRAVPGDWELFF.

The V gene is TRBV25-1, the J gene TRBJ2-1; 9 bases match TRBD2. V shed 5 bases and J 4 bases; nucleotides not matched to a gene: 6. CDR1 is MGHDK and CDR2 is SYGVNS in the germline V gene. The CDR3 is made up of 15 amino acids. The CDR3 reads CASSKTSGEYNEQFF. CDR3 nucleotides: TGTGCCAGCAGTAAGACTAGCGGAGAGTACAATGAGCAGTTCTTC.

The V gene is TRBV5-1, the J gene TRBJ1-3; 11 bases fit TRBD1. Germline V gene data show CDR1 as SGHRS and CDR2 as YFSETQ. V shed 2 bases and J 8 bases; nucleotides not matched to a gene: 9. The CDR3 has 16 residues. In DNA, the CDR3 is TGCGCCAGCAGCTTCGGACAGGGGGCGACAGTGGACACCATATATTTT. Residues: CASSFGQGATVDTIYF.

This chain uses TRBV14 with TRBJ1-2; the D gene is possibly TRBD1 (5 bases). The length of the CDR3 is 15 residues. Per the germline V gene, CDR1 is SGHDN and CDR2 is FVKESK. The germline V and J ends were trimmed by 3 bases and 6 bases, with 17 bases remaining between them. The CDR3 is CASSQLPRGDHGYTF. The CDR3 coding sequence is TGTGCCAGCAGCCAGCTTCCCCGGGGGGACCATGGCTACACCTTC.

This chain uses TRBV24-1 with TRBJ2-1; the match to TRBD2 covers 9 bases. Looked up from germline, CDR1 is KGHDR and CDR2 is SFDVKD. This CDR3 comprises 16 residues. V was pared by 4 bases and J by 3 bases, with 6 bases of the junction left unmatched. The CDR3 protein is CATSDTGTSSYNEQFF. DNA of the CDR3: TGTGCCACCAGTGACACCGGGACTAGCAGCTACAATGAGCAGTTCTTC.

In this sample, this clone turned up a few times. V and J are TRBV13 and TRBJ1-6; no reliable D call. The ends were cut back, 1 base at V and 9 bases at J, with 19 bases in the middle. CDR1 is PRHDT, CDR2 FYEKMQ, per germline (reference sequence). CDR3 length: 17 residues. CDR3 sequence: CASSLDGRRGVISPLHF. CDR3 nucleotides: TGTGCCAGCAGCTTAGATGGCAGGCGGGGTGTTATTTCACCCCTCCACTTT.

This chain joins TRBV7-3 and TRBJ2-1; 8 bases fit TRBD1. This CDR3 has 14 amino acids. V shed 2 bases, J shed 7 bases, and the junction held 4 bases outside the gene matches. Germline CDR1 SGHTA, CDR2 FQGTGA. CDR3 amino acids: CASSLLGQGNEQFF. The CDR3 region has the DNA TGTGCCAGCAGCTTACTTGGACAGGGTAATGAGCAGTTCTTC. The full variable domain, rest sourced from reference TRBV7-3 and TRBJ2-1, is GAGVSQTPSNKVTEKGKYVELRCDPISGHTALYWYRQSLGQGPEFLIYFQGTGAADDSGLPNDRFFAVRPEGSVSTLKIQRTERGDSAVYLCASSLLGQGNEQFFGPGTRLTVL.

Relative to its sample, this clone is medium-sized. Other DNA sequences within the sample encode an identical CDR3. The rearrangement uses TRBV5-6 and TRBJ2-7; 11 nucleotides align to TRBD1. With V trimmed by 4 bases and J by 2 bases, 2 bases remained unmatched. The length of the CDR3 is 14 residues. The germline gives CDR1 SGHDT, CDR2 YYEEEE. The CDR3 bases are TGTGCCAGCAGCCTGGGACAGGGGGCCTACGAGCAGTACTTC. It specifies CASSLGQGAYEQYF.

This clone was found once. The chain carries TRBV9 and TRBJ2-2; 8 bases are a match to TRBD1. V trimming: 1 base; J trimming: 7 bases; junction bases outside the gene matches: 3. The CDR3 runs to 14 residues. In germline, CDR1 is SGDLS, CDR2 YYNGEE. CDR3 sequence: CASSVQGADGELFF. The CDR3 DNA sequence: TGTGCCAGCAGCGTACAGGGGGCAGACGGGGAGCTGTTTTTT.

The chain carries TRBV28 and TRBJ1-1; D is possibly TRBD1 (6 bases). The CDR3 contains 13 residues. The germline V gene encodes CDR1 MDHEN and CDR2 SYDVKM. V lost 6 bases and J lost 3, with 11 bases in between. DNA for the CDR3: TGTGCCAGCAGCGGGACACCGTACACTGAAGCTTTCTTT. Translated, it gives CASSGTPYTEAFF.

V and J are TRBV5-1 and TRBJ2-1; TRBD1 matches at 10 bases. Germline trimming cut 0 bases from V and 15 bases from J; bases unmatched to any gene: 9. Germline V lookup: CDR1 SGHRS, CDR2 YFSETQ. The CDR3 runs to 14 residues. CDR3 bases: TGCGCCAGCAGCTTGGGCGGGACAGGGGCCGGGCGGTTCTTC. It specifies CASSLGGTGAGRFF.

This sequence joins TRBV19 and TRBJ1-1; a weak D match, TRBD1 (6 bases). Germline V gene data show CDR1 as LNHDA and CDR2 as SQIVND (reference sequence). This CDR3 has 16 residues. V gave up 5 bases and J gave up 0 bases, with 16 bases separating them. CDR3 loop: CASSEGGGSLNTEAFF. In DNA form, the CDR3 reads TGTGCCAGTAGTGAAGGGGGTGGGAGTCTGAACACTGAAGCTTTCTTT.